This TCR beta chain appears in the sequencing data of a study of blood T cell repertoires in COVID-19. The wider study: The analysed material was cDNA or gDNA that came from T cells, B-cell-depleted T cells, or PBMCs.

This clone was recorded only once. The V gene lost 3 bases and the J gene lost 8 bases, with 6 bases spanning the gap. From germline, CDR1 is DFQATT and CDR2 SNEGSKA (reference sequence). The CDR3 length is 10 residues. Assay: immunoSEQ multiplex PCR; the TCRdb copy retains only in-frame clones and omits some. The sample consists of 220,000 or so clones, 85% to 90% of them appearing once. The Seattle patients, enrolled during active infection, were followed longitudinally. The sequencing input was peripheral blood. The chain has TRBV20-1 and TRBJ2-3, with a possible D match to TRBD1 (5 bases). This TCR came from a woman between 50 and 59 years old with COVID-19, enrolled during active disease. The CDR3 sequence is CSASDSTQYF. The CDR3 DNA follows: TGCAGTGCTAGCGACAGTACGCAGTATTTT.